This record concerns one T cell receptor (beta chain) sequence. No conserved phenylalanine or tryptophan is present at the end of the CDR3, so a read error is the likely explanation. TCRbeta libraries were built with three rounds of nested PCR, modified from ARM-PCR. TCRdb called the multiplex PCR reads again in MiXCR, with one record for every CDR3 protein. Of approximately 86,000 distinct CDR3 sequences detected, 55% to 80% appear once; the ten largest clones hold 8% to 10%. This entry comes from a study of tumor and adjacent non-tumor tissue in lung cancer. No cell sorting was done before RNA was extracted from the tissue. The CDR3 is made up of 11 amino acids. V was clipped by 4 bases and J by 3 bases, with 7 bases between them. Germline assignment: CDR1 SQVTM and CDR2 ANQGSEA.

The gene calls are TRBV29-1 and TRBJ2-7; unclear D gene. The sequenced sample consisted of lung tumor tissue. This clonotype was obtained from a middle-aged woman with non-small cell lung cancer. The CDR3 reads CSVGTSYEQYS. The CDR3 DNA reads TGCAGCGTTGGGACCAGCTACGAGCAGTACTCT.